There are a few counts of the clone carrying this T cell receptor (beta chain). The antigen is undetermined. Other nucleotide sequences in the sample specify the same CDR3. The data derive from a study of shared clonotypes between healthy human individuals. Whole-study findings and limits: Genetic and exposure-history diversity was limited by the few donors.

Naive-designated CD8 cells lacked CD45RO, were positively enriched for CCR7, and omitted terminally differentiated effector memory CD45RA+ cells. V was shortened by 2 bases and J by 2 bases, with 7 bases between the two germline ends. Per the germline V gene, CDR1 is SEHNR and CDR2 is FQNEAQ (reference sequence). This CDR3 has 13 residues. Original processing methods: Without quality scores, immunoSEQ junctional reads could not be filtered like full-length reads. TCRdb's table, derived via immunoSEQ multiplex PCR, lists solely in-frame clones and lacks some. V and J calls and clone size are copied from that table; D and trimming were computed from the DNA. Among about 2 million clones, approximately 94% were seen once, and the ten largest hold roughly 1.1%.

This TCR derives from a man in his late teens or twenties in good health. The V call is TRBV7-9, the J call TRBJ2-7; tentative D call: TRBD1 (5 bases). Sequenced: naive CD8+ T cells sorted from blood. The CDR3 protein is CASSLRGPYEQYF. Here the CDR3 DNA reads TGTGCCAGCAGCTTAAGGGGCCCCTACGAGCAGTACTTC.